This T cell receptor beta chain was found in a study of CD8 T cells in Susac syndrome. RNA was extracted with the RNeasy kit, and a quantity of roughly 0.45 to 1 ug was reverse transcribed using random hexamers. TCRdb re-called the immunoSEQ multiplex PCR reads with MiXCR, one entry per CDR3 protein. The sample shows about 120,000 distinct CDR3 sequences, 95% to 96% of them seen only once. From germline, CDR1 is SGHNT and CDR2 YENEEA. V was cut by 6 bases and J by 4 bases, with 4 bases left in between. There are 12 residues in the CDR3. This chain joins TRBV11-3 and TRBJ2-6; D remains unclear. Material: CD4+ T cells from PBMCs. This TCR was sampled from a human donor with Susac syndrome. CDR3 loop: CASSGGANVLTF. The CDR3 region has the DNA TGTGCCAGCAGTGGCGGGGCCAACGTCCTGACTTTC.